Following are 15 T cell receptor beta chains from one sample sequenced in a study of identical twins. TCRdb ran MiXCR on the 5' RACE reads and lists one entry per CDR3 protein. The table lists under 1 million distinct CDR3 sequences, roughly an eighth of them singletons, with around 1.6% in the top ten. These data were likewise used in another study, on yellow fever vaccine responses in identical twins.

The sequenced material came from PBMCs. The receptors were sampled from a woman aged 18-30 years in good health.

Ten or more counts support this clonotype. V usage is TRBV6-5 and J usage is TRBJ1-5; D unclear. The CDR3 loop spans 14 amino acids. CDR1 MNHEY and CDR2 SVGAGI come from the germline V gene. The V end was cut by 6 bases, the J end by 0 bases, with 9 bases between. For the CDR3, the DNA is TGTGCCAGCAGCTTACAAAATAGCAATCAGCCCCAGCATTTT. It translates to CASSLQNSNQPQHF.

The chain uses TRBV3-1 and TRBJ2-4; D tentatively reads TRBD1 or TRBD2 (5 bases each). Germline loops: CDR1 LGHDT, CDR2 YNNKEL (reference sequence). The CDR3 spans 14 residues. V dropped 3 bases and J dropped 0 bases, with 6 bases sitting between them. The CDR3 is CASSHGGAKNIQYF. The CDR3 DNA reads TGTGCCAGCAGCCATGGGGGAGCCAAAAACATTCAGTACTTC.

This clonotype was counted many times. V usage is TRBV6-1 and J usage is TRBJ1-1; D remains ambiguous. This CDR3 is built from 18 residues. CDR1 is MNHNS, CDR2 SASEGT, per germline. V lost 2 bases and J 2 bases, leaving 21 bases between the germline ends. The CDR3 sequence is CASSEWGLRILGNTEAFF. CDR3 coding DNA: TGTGCCAGCAGTGAATGGGGTCTCCGAATCCTCGGAAACACTGAAGCTTTCTTT.

This clonotype was observed many times. The rearrangement joins TRBV4-2 to TRBJ1-2; 7 bases agree with TRBD1. Per germline, CDR1 LGHNA and CDR2 YNFKEQ. V gave up 0 bases and J gave up 2 bases; unmatched junction bases: 6. The CDR3 totals 16 residues. CDR3 residues: CASSQDPGGSNYGYTF. The CDR3 DNA sequence: TGTGCCAGCAGCCAAGATCCAGGGGGGTCGAACTATGGCTACACCTTC.

This clonotype appeared a few times. The V gene is TRBV28, the J gene TRBJ2-7; D gene uncertain. Germline lookup yields CDR1 MDHEN and CDR2 SYDVKM. The CDR3 is 13 amino acids. Trimming shortened V by 4 bases and J by 5 bases, and 12 bases separated the two germline ends. CDR3 DNA: TGTGCCAGCAGTTCTGGGCCGTTGGACGAGCAGTACTTC. Translated: CASSSGPLDEQYF. Based on the CDR3 plus reference TRBV28 and TRBJ2-7, the full variable domain is DVKVTQSSRYLVKRTGEKVFLECVQDMDHENMFWYRQDPGLGLRLIYFSYDVKMKEKGDIPEGYSVSREKKERFSLILESASTNQTSMYLCASSSGPLDEQYFGPGTRLTVT.

This chain connects TRBV15 to TRBJ1-5; a possible D gene is TRBD1 (5 bases). CDR1 is LNHNV, CDR2 YYDKDF, per germline (reference sequence). The CDR3 loop spans 13 amino acids. Trimming removed 5 bases at V and 3 bases at J, with 8 bases between. CDR3 bases: TGTGCCACCAGCCCCGGGACCAATCAGCCCCAGCATTTT. It codes for CATSPGTNQPQHF.

The chain uses TRBV4-2 and TRBJ2-1; TRBD2 might be the D (6 bases). CDR3 length equals 16 residues. Germline CDR1 is LGHNA and CDR2 is YNFKEQ. The V gene lost 0 bases and the J gene lost 2 bases, with 11 bases spanning the gap. The CDR3 coding sequence is TGTGCCAGCAGCCAAGATTTGCGGGGCACCTACAATGAGCAGTTCTTC. Its protein product is CASSQDLRGTYNEQFF.

The chain is built from TRBV5-1 and TRBJ2-1; no clear D. From germline, CDR1 is SGHRS and CDR2 YFSETQ. Trimming shortened V by 3 bases and J by 1 base, and 14 bases separated the two germline ends. The CDR3 length is 16 residues. The CDR3 coding sequence is TGCGCCAGCAGCTGGAGTGCCCTCTATTCCTACAATGAGCAGTTCTTC. Translation: CASSWSALYSYNEQFF. Based on the CDR3 plus reference TRBV5-1 and TRBJ2-1, the full variable domain is KAGVTQTPRYLIKTRGQQVTLSCSPISGHRSVSWYQQTPGQGLQFLFEYFSETQRNKGNFPGRFSGRQFSNSRSEMNVSTLELGDSALYLCASSWSALYSYNEQFFGPGTRLTVL.

This chain links TRBV7-9 with TRBJ2-3; D ambiguous. Germline V gene lookup returns CDR1 SEHNR and CDR2 FQNEAQ (reference sequence). Deletions cut 3 bases from V and 6 bases from J, with 4 bases between. The CDR3 is 11 residues long. CDR3 in DNA: TGTGCCAGCAGCTTTGACGATACGCAGTATTTT. This sequence encodes CASSFDDTQYF.

The chain joins TRBV11-2 to TRBJ2-2, with TRBD1 matching 8 bases. Germline values: CDR1 SGHAT, CDR2 FQNNGV. This CDR3 region has 17 residues. V lost 0 bases, J lost 4 bases, and 7 bases stayed unmatched. CDR3 nucleotide sequence: TGTGCCAGCAGCTTAGATCTCGGACAGGGCCTCACCGGGGAGCTGTTTTTT. Amino acid sequence: CASSLDLGQGLTGELFF.

In DNA form, the CDR3 reads TGTGCCAGCAGTCTCACTCCGGGACCTGGGGAATATGGCTACACCTTC. Its protein product is CASSLTPGPGEYGYTF. The chain combines TRBV28 with TRBJ1-2; a possible D gene is TRBD1 (5 bases). Trimming pared 5 bases from V and 5 bases from J, leaving 21 bases between. Germline loops: CDR1 MDHEN, CDR2 SYDVKM. The CDR3 is 16 residues long.

In its sample, this clonotype was seen many times. This chain links TRBV4-2 with TRBJ1-3, with D perhaps TRBD1 (6 bases). With 2 bases removed from V and 0 bases from J, the gap between germline ends came to 11 bases. CDR1 LGHNA and CDR2 YNFKEQ come from the germline V gene. The CDR3 loop spans 16 amino acids. CDR3 amino acids: CASSQSTGSSGNTIYF. The DNA for the CDR3 is TGTGCCAGCAGCCAATCGACAGGTAGCTCTGGAAACACCATATATTTT.

This chain joins TRBV24-1 and TRBJ1-5, with D unclear. V was clipped by 1 base and J by 7 bases, with 10 bases between them. Germline loops: CDR1 KGHDR, CDR2 SFDVKD. This CDR3 is built from 14 residues. Here the CDR3 reads CATSDLSGRQPQHF. CDR3 DNA: TGTGCCACCAGTGATTTATCTGGGAGGCAGCCCCAGCATTTT.

V is TRBV28 and J is TRBJ2-1; 7 bases agree with TRBD2. Germline trimming cut 6 bases from V and 0 bases from J; bases unmatched to any gene: 8. The CDR3 spans 16 residues. Germline V CDR1 and CDR2: MDHEN, SYDVKM. The CDR3 spells CASSPRAGVSYNEQFF. As DNA, the CDR3 is TGTGCCAGCAGCCCCCGGGCGGGGGTCTCCTACAATGAGCAGTTCTTC.

This clonotype occurred a few times. V is TRBV5-1 and J is TRBJ1-1; a weak D match, TRBD1 (5 bases). Germline CDR1 is SGHRS and CDR2 is YFSETQ. Trimming removed 2 bases from V and 5 bases from J, with 10 bases in between. This CDR3 comprises 13 residues. Here the CDR3 DNA reads TGCGCCAGCAGCTTTCAGGAGGGGACTGAAGCTTTCTTT. It encodes CASSFQEGTEAFF.